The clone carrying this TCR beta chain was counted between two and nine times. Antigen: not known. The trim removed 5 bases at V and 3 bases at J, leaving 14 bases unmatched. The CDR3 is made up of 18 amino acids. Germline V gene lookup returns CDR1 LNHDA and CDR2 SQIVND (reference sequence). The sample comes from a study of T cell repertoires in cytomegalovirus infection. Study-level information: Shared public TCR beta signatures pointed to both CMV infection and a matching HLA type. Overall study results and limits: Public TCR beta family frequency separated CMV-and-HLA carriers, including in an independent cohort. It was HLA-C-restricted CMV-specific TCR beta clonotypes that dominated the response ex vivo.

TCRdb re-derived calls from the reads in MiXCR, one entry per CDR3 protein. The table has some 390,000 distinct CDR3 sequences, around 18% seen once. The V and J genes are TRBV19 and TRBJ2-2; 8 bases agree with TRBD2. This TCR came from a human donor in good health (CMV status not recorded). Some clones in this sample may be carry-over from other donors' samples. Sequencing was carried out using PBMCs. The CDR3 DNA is TGTGCCAGTAGTCCGCTCCTCCCCGGGGGGGGTGACACCGGGGAGCTGTTTTTT. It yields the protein CASSPLLPGGGDTGELFF.